This T cell receptor beta chain was recovered during a study of tissue T cells after allogeneic stem cell transplantation. Points on this clone: Antigen unknown. Germline and genes here are mouse. With the read ending 1 residue before the CDR3 end, the germline J gene is used to fill in that end.

Time point meaning: mouse harvest day 7 after allogeneic transplant. Tail vein injection delivered 10^7 T-cell-depleted bone marrow cells and 10^6 splenic CD5+ T cells. Mice had MHC-mismatched B6 into BALB/c GVHD, sampled day 7 or 14. Trimming cost V 5 bases and J 4 bases; bases outside gene matches: 3. The CDR3 consists of 13 residues. Germline V gives CDR1 SNHLY, CDR2 FYNGKV (reference sequence). Study-wide results and caveats: Anatomically similar tissues had similar TCR repertoires within each patient. Few T cell clones were shared across patients, but motif clusters showed tissue-specific shared signatures.

Clones were sequenced by immunoSEQ multiplex PCR, and TCRdb holds only the in-frame ones, with some missing. The top ten clones hold about 29% of a sample with roughly 2,500 clones, 52% of them seen once. The rearrangement links TRBV3 to TRBJ2-5; 7 bases are a match to TRBD1. Sequencing used spleen. The origin of this receptor is a female BALB/c mouse given C57BL/6 T cells with graft-versus-host disease after an allogeneic hematopoietic cell transplant. The CDR3 here is CASSPGTEDTQYF. The covered CDR3 bases are TGTGCCAGCAGCCCCGGGACAGAAGACACCCAGTAC.